These T cell receptor beta chains were read from a single sample in a study of cytomegalovirus exposure and HLA in healthy donors. Repertoires were generated with immunoSEQ multiplex PCR, while TCRdb's copy carries only in-frame clones and drops some. The data contain about 98,000 clones, roughly 77% of them singletons. The sequencing sample was made of PBMCs. Receptors originate from a man aged 40-49 years in good health and CMV-seronegative. The conserved cysteine and the conserved F or W are not part of the CDR3 here. Each record gives: clone size, V gene, J gene, CDR3 protein. Size is stated for part of the rows, as once, few or many counts, or as a class when the clone is expanded.

once	TRBV4-1	TRBJ2-7	ASSQDRGISYEQY
few	TRBV2	TRBJ1-2	ASSAGQARPNGYT
-	TRBV7-2	TRBJ1-3	ASSGDRGSGNTIY
-	TRBV11-2	TRBJ1-1	ASSFGQPAF
-	TRBV11-3	TRBJ1-2	ASSLAPSGRDGYT
-	TRBV9	TRBJ1-2	ASSGQGYGYT
-	TRBV5-6	TRBJ2-1	ASSLYHRSPTNEQF
few	TRBV18	TRBJ2-3	ASSLSGGGIDTQY
once	TRBV7-2	TRBJ1-1	ASSLGAGYTEAF
-	TRBV5-8	TRBJ1-1	ASSRDRANTEAF
-	TRBV14	TRBJ1-5	ASSQDLNQPQH
-	TRBV20-1	TRBJ1-1	SAYRGAEAF
-	TRBV6-1	TRBJ2-2	ASSEDRTRPGELF
few	TRBV11-2	TRBJ1-4	ASSLGSRGEKLF
-	TRBV5-4	TRBJ2-5	ASSSPLAEGETQY
-	TRBV30	TRBJ1-6	ASGWGVNSPLH
few	TRBV4-1	TRBJ2-5	ASSQEGLAGFETQY
-	TRBV28	-	ASGRTRESYEQY
few	TRBV5-1	TRBJ1-6	ASSLKTVAQSYNSPLH
-	TRBV5-1	TRBJ2-5	ASSLEMGQGKTQY
-	TRBV18	TRBJ2-5	ASSPRGGLQETQY
-	TRBV29-1	TRBJ1-2	SVEAGAGGYGYT
-	TRBV18	TRBJ2-1	ASSPSLRQGASNEQF
once	TRBV13	-	ASSSRDRGNEQY
few	TRBV19	TRBJ1-4	ASSIWGQSNREKLF
-	TRBV29-1	TRBJ2-6	SVEGQGAGANVLT
-	TRBV5-5	TRBJ1-5	ASSLGIEGQPQH
-	TRBV6-6	TRBJ1-5	ASSRSGHQPQH
few	TRBV4-3	TRBJ2-2	ASSQDRRRGQTGELF
-	TRBV4-1	TRBJ2-5	ASSQDPPGGPETQY
-	TRBV2	TRBJ2-7	ASTGGAGQY
-	TRBV18	TRBJ2-5	ASSPVAETQY
-	TRBV11-1	TRBJ2-3	ASSLQGRSTDTQY
-	TRBV19	TRBJ2-2	ASTEPLTAPKGTGELF
-	TRBV27	TRBJ1-5	ASSPTGQSSRRPQH
few	TRBV6-1	TRBJ2-7	ASSEADLDRWKDEQY
-	TRBV27	TRBJ2-3	ASSSLGGGRADTQY
-	TRBV13	TRBJ1-4	ASSNRQLREKLF
-	TRBV7-9	TRBJ1-5	ASSLDTDQPQH
-	TRBV19	TRBJ1-1	ASRRIDMNTEAF